The TCR beta chain described here comes from a study of blood T cell repertoires in COVID-19. Study overall: The study drew acute and convalescent COVID-19 samples from the United States, Italy and Spain. Sources were T cells, B-cell-depleted T cells, or PBMCs; the material itself was cDNA or gDNA.

The Seattle patients, enrolled during active infection, were followed longitudinally. Original processing notes: Reference gene primer amplification gave estimated nucleated cell counts. Repertoires were generated with immunoSEQ multiplex PCR, while TCRdb's copy carries only in-frame clones and drops some. The V and J calls and clone size are taken from that table; D and trimming were inferred from the DNA. The sample holds about 170,000 clones; about 88% are singletons and the top ten take just over 2.5%. The CDR3 length is 14 residues. Losses at the gene ends were 4 bases for V and 1 base for J; bases not matched to a gene: 3. Germline loops: CDR1 SGHRS, CDR2 YFSETQ.

The sequenced sample consisted of peripheral blood. The chain links TRBV5-1 to TRBJ1-1; 8 bases align to TRBD1. The sequence was obtained from an elderly woman with COVID-19, enrolled during active disease. The CDR3 here is CASSGGQGNTEAFF. For the CDR3, the DNA is TGCGCCAGCAGCGGAGGACAGGGGAACACTGAAGCTTTCTTT.